A selection of T cell receptor beta chains follows, all from one sample in a study of blood T cell repertoires in COVID-19. This table comes from immunoSEQ multiplex PCR, and its TCRdb copy is limited to in-frame clones, with some not included. The table lists 300,000 or so clones, roughly 90% of them singletons. Sequencing was performed on peripheral blood. These receptors were collected from a man younger than 35 who had recovered from COVID-19. CDR3s include the opening cysteine and the closing phenylalanine or tryptophan. D genes are given only for firm matches. The size entry is marked missing in some rows and otherwise reads once, few, many or a size class.

V gene	D gene	J gene	clone size	CDR3 DNA	CDR3 protein
TRBV24-1	TRBD1	TRBJ1-1	.	TGTGCCACCAGTGATTTGCCGATACAGGGGTCGAACACTGAAGCTTTCTTT	CATSDLPIQGSNTEAFF
TRBV19	.	TRBJ1-2	.	TGTGCCAGTAGTAGAGGATCACCTAACTATGGCTACACCTTC	CASSRGSPNYGYTF
TRBV6-4	.	TRBJ1-2	.	TGTGCCAGCAGTGACTCCTGGACGGGGGGAGGCTACACCTTC	CASSDSWTGGGYTF
TRBV18	.	TRBJ1-2	.	TGTGCCAGCTCACCATTAGATAACTATGGCTACACCTTC	CASSPLDNYGYTF
TRBV27	.	TRBJ1-6	once	TGTGCCACCCTCGGGAGGGGTGGAAATTCACCCCTCCACTTT	CATLGRGGNSPLHF
TRBV3-1/TRBV3-2	TRBD1	TRBJ1-2	.	TGTGCCAGCAGCCAAGATCCCCGGGCAGGGGGCAACTATGGCTACACCTTC	CASSQDPRAGGNYGYTF
TRBV5-4	.	TRBJ1-1	.	TGTGCCAGCAGCTTGTTACAGGAGAACACTGAAGCTTTCTTT	CASSLLQENTEAFF
TRBV7-3	TRBD1	TRBJ1-6	.	TGTGCCAGCAGCCCGGGACAGGGGTCTTCACCCCTCCACTTT	CASSPGQGSSPLHF
TRBV7-2	TRBD1	TRBJ1-3	few	TGTGCCAGCAGGTCGACAGGGGATGGAAACACCATATATTTT	CASRSTGDGNTIYF
TRBV5-1	TRBD1	TRBJ2-7	.	TGCGCCAGCAGCTTGGCCCCGGGACAGACCTACGAGCAGTACTTC	CASSLAPGQTYEQYF
TRBV5-1	.	TRBJ1-2	.	TGCGCCAGCAGCGTACACCCTAGGGACACCTTCTATGGCTACACCTTC	CASSVHPRDTFYGYTF
TRBV5-4	.	TRBJ1-2	.	TGTGCCAGCAGCTTGGGGCCAGGATTCTATGGCTACACCTTC	CASSLGPGFYGYTF
TRBV6-5	.	TRBJ1-2	.	TGTGCCAGCAGTATAAGACAGGCCTATGGCTACACCTTC	CASSIRQAYGYTF
TRBV9	TRBD1	TRBJ1-6	.	TGTGCCAGCAGCGTCCTCGGGACAGGGGATTCACCCCTCCACTTT	CASSVLGTGDSPLHF
TRBV6-2/TRBV6-3	TRBD2	TRBJ2-7	.	TGTGCCAGCAGTTACTCGGGGGACCCAGCGGGGGGGACCTACGAGCAGTACTTC	CASSYSGDPAGGTYEQYF
TRBV30	TRBD1	TRBJ1-5	.	TGTGCCTGGCAAACAGGGGGCAATCAGCCCCAGCATTTT	CAWQTGGNQPQHF
TRBV3-1/TRBV3-2	TRBD1	TRBJ2-7	.	TGTGCCAGCAGCCAAATTCGACAGGGGCCCCACGAGCAGTACTTC	CASSQIRQGPHEQYF
TRBV27	.	TRBJ2-3	.	TGTGCCAGCAGTTTTCTAACTACAGATACGCAGTATTTT	CASSFLTTDTQYF
TRBV9	.	TRBJ2-5	.	TGTGCCAGCAGCGTAGCCGGACAGCGGGAGACCCAGTACTTC	CASSVAGQRETQYF
TRBV7-2	.	TRBJ1-2	once	TGTGCCAGCAGCTTAACAGCGGTGGACCATGGCTACACCTTC	CASSLTAVDHGYTF
TRBV5-5	TRBD1	TRBJ2-1	.	TGTGCCAGCAGCTTGTTAGGGTCAGGGGGCAATGAGCAGTTCTTC	CASSLLGSGGNEQFF
TRBV11-2	.	TRBJ2-3	.	TGTGCCAGCAGCCCCTCCGGAGGCACAGATACGCAGTATTTT	CASSPSGGTDTQYF
TRBV5-1	.	TRBJ2-2	.	TGCGCCAGCAGCTTGCTTCCCGGGACAACGAACACCGGGGAGCTGTTTTTT	CASSLLPGTTNTGELFF
TRBV4-3	TRBD1	TRBJ2-5	.	TGCGCCAGCAGCCTCACTGACAGGGTGGAGACCCAGTACTTC	CASSLTDRVETQYF
TRBV7-9	.	TRBJ2-5	.	TGTGCCAGCAGCTCCAGGGGGGAGGAGACCCAGTACTTC	CASSSRGEETQYF
TRBV20-1	.	TRBJ2-2	.	TGCAGTGCTAGCCTTTCCGGGGAGCTGTTTTTT	CSASLSGELFF
TRBV5-4	.	TRBJ1-4	.	TGTGCCAGCAGCTTGTCACAGGGAAATGAAAAACTGTTTTTT	CASSLSQGNEKLFF
TRBV11-2	TRBD1	TRBJ2-7	few	TGTGCCAGCAGCCAGGGGACAGGGGGTGTCTACGAGCAGTACTTC	CASSQGTGGVYEQYF
TRBV2	.	TRBJ1-5	.	TGTGCCAGCAGTGAAGCGGGAGGCAATCAGCCCCAGCATTTT	CASSEAGGNQPQHF
TRBV9	.	TRBJ1-2	.	TGTGCCAGCAGCGTAGATCCGGGACAAATGGGCTATGGCTACACCTTC	CASSVDPGQMGYGYTF
TRBV5-6	TRBD1	TRBJ1-3	.	TGTGCCAGCAGCTTGGACAGGGGGTCGGACACCATATATTTT	CASSLDRGSDTIYF
TRBV6-5	TRBD2	TRBJ2-1	.	TGTGCCAGCCGGAGCGGGGGGCCTTATTACAATGAGCAGTTCTTC	CASRSGGPYYNEQFF
TRBV7-2	.	TRBJ2-2	.	TGTGCCAGCAGCTCCCGGGCGAACACCGGGGAGCTGTTTTTT	CASSSRANTGELFF
TRBV7-3	TRBD2	TRBJ2-7	once	TGTGCCAGCAGCCTGCTCGGGGGGGGTGGCGACGAGCAGTACTTC	CASSLLGGGGDEQYF
TRBV6-5	.	TRBJ1-1	.	TGTGCCAGCAGGAGAAGCAATGAAGCTTTCTTT	CASRRSNEAFF
TRBV15	.	TRBJ2-1	once	TGTGCCACCAGCAGGCCCCCGGGGAATGAGCAGTTCTTC	CATSRPPGNEQFF
TRBV6-2/TRBV6-3	.	TRBJ2-7	.	TGTGCCAGCACTTACCTCGCACTGAGCTCCTACGAGCAGTACTTC	CASTYLALSSYEQYF
TRBV13	.	TRBJ1-1	.	TGTGCCAGCAGCTTAGGGGGGCCGGGCACTGAAGCTTTCTTT	CASSLGGPGTEAFF
TRBV6-2/TRBV6-3	.	TRBJ1-2	.	TGTGCCAGCAGTTATCAGGGATTCCGGACCTTC	CASSYQGFRTF
TRBV25-1	TRBD2	TRBJ2-1	.	TGTGCCAGCCGGGACTATTCAGCTGAGCAGTTCTTC	CASRDYSAEQFF
TRBV7-8	TRBD2	TRBJ2-1	.	TGTGCCAGCATCATATACAGCGGGAAATACAATGAGCAGTTCTTC	CASIIYSGKYNEQFF
TRBV10-1	.	TRBJ2-3	.	TGCGCCAGCAGTCTGGGGCGGAGTAGCACAGATACGCAGTATTTT	CASSLGRSSTDTQYF
TRBV5-6	TRBD2	TRBJ2-3	.	TGTGCCAGCAGCCAAAAGCTAGCGGGGGGCACAGATACGCAGTATTTT	CASSQKLAGGTDTQYF
TRBV13	.	TRBJ2-5	.	TGTGCCAGCAGCTTAACAGGGTATGGAGAGACCCAGTACTTC	CASSLTGYGETQYF
TRBV7-8	.	TRBJ2-2	.	TGTGCCAGCAGCACCTTAAACAGGGAACTTTACACCGGGGAGCTGTTTTTT	CASSTLNRELYTGELFF
TRBV4-1	TRBD1	TRBJ1-2	.	TGCGCCAGCAGCCCAAGCCCTTCGACAGGGACGACATATGGCTACACCTTC	CASSPSPSTGTTYGYTF
TRBV6-6	.	TRBJ2-5	.	TGTGCCAGCAACTTACAGGGAGCCCCACAAGAGACCCAGTACTTC	CASNLQGAPQETQYF
TRBV6-5	TRBD1	TRBJ1-1	.	TGTGCCAGCAGAGGACAGGGGATCACTGAAGCTTTCTTT	CASRGQGITEAFF
TRBV2	TRBD2	TRBJ2-3	.	TGTGCCAGCAGTGTCTCGGGGGGGCCTGTCCATACGCAGTATTTT	CASSVSGGPVHTQYF
TRBV21-1	.	TRBJ1-2	.	TGTGCCAGCAGCTTCTCCTGGGCCCTACCCTATGGCTACACCTTC	CASSFSWALPYGYTF
TRBV18	.	TRBJ1-2	.	TGTGCCAGCTCACCAGAGGGTGCTGGCTATGGCTACACCTTC	CASSPEGAGYGYTF
TRBV7-3	TRBD1	TRBJ1-1	.	TGTGCCAGCGGGACAGGGGGCCGCACTGAAGCTTTCTTT	CASGTGGRTEAFF
TRBV10-1	.	TRBJ2-7	.	TGCGCCAGCAGTGAGGGACAGCAACCCTACGAGCAGTACTTC	CASSEGQQPYEQYF
TRBV28	TRBD1	TRBJ2-5	.	TGTGCCAGCACCGGAGCCGGGACAGGGGAAGAGACCCAGTACTTC	CASTGAGTGEETQYF